This entry features one T cell receptor (beta chain) sequence. Antigen specificity is unknown. The germline V gene has CDR1 MNHEY and CDR2 SVGAGI. Trimming removed 0 bases at V and 4 bases at J, with 12 bases between. The CDR3 loop spans 15 amino acids. Of the isolated RNA, all was reverse transcribed, and so the sequenced material was expressed TCRB transcripts. The table came from immunoSEQ multiplex PCR; TCRdb's copy has only in-frame clones and leaves some out. This table has hundreds of thousands of clones, around an eighth appearing once. CD45RO/CCR7/CD25/CD127/CD95/CD27 staining was used to isolate CD4+ naive, central memory, regulatory and stem cell-like memory cells by sorting. Each sorted population was over 95% pure. These data come from a study of beta chain features in type 1 diabetes. Regarding the study as a whole: Moderate yet significant TCRB CDR3 shortening was seen in Type 1 diabetes patients in all four CD4+ subsets. For type 1 diabetes patients, VDJ junctions showed fewer insertions and more deletions.

Specimen: naive CD4+ T cells from blood. V is TRBV6-5 and J is TRBJ2-5; TRBD2 might be the D (5 bases). The sequence was collected from a man between 18 and 35 years old with type 1 diabetes. CDR3 sequence reads: CASSYSVGVRETQYF. The CDR3 bases are TGTGCCAGCAGTTACTCGGTCGGGGTGCGAGAGACCCAGTACTTC.